Following are 2 T cell receptor beta chains from one sample sequenced in a study of blood T cell repertoires in COVID-19. Profiling relied on immunoSEQ multiplex PCR, and the TCRdb table lists in-frame clones only, not all of them. The sample carries about 23,000 clones, roughly 90% recorded once. The sample consisted of peripheral blood. The source is a human donor with acute or convalescent COVID-19. The donor label of this sample is uncertain.

The J gene is TRBJ2-4, the V gene TRBV6-1, with TRBD1 matching 8 bases. Germline values: CDR1 MNHNS, CDR2 SASEGT. After removal of 3 bases from V and 1 base from J, the junction contained 5 bases not matched to a gene. The CDR3 has 16 residues. The CDR3 loop is CASSETGAGAKNIQYF. In nucleotides, the CDR3 is TGTGCCAGCAGTGAGACAGGGGCGGGGGCCAAAAACATTCAGTACTTC.

V usage is TRBV5-1 and J usage is TRBJ2-3, with 7 bases matching TRBD2. The germline gives CDR1 SGHRS, CDR2 YFSETQ. V gave up 9 bases and J gave up 3 bases; unmatched junction bases: 13. This CDR3 region has 15 residues. As DNA, the CDR3 is TGCGCCACCAACTGGGCTAGCGGCTCGACAGATACGCAGTATTTT. This translates into CATNWASGSTDTQYF. The variable domain in full, completed from reference TRBV5-1 and TRBJ2-3, reads KAGVTQTPRYLIKTRGQQVTLSCSPISGHRSVSWYQQTPGQGLQFLFEYFSETQRNKGNFPGRFSGRQFSNSRSEMNVSTLELGDSALYLCATNWASGSTDTQYFGPGTRLTVL.